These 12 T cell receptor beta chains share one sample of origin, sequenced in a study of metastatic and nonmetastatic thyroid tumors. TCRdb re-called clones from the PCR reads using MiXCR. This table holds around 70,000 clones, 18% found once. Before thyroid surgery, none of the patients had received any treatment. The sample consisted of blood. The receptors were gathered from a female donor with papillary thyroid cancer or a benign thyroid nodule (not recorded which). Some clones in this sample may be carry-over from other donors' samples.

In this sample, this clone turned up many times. This CDR3 reads CAISPGTSVSYEQYF. The CDR3 DNA follows: TGTGCCATCAGTCCCGGGACTAGCGTCTCCTACGAGCAGTACTTC. The V gene is TRBV10-3, the J gene TRBJ2-7, with 10 bases that match TRBD2. Germline CDR1 reads ENHRY; CDR2 reads SYGVKD. V lost 5 bases, J lost 0 bases, and 4 bases stayed unmatched. The CDR3 totals 15 residues.

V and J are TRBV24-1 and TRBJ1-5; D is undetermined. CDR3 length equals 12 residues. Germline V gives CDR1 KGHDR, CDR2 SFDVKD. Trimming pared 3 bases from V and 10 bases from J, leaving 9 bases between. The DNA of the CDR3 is TGTGCCACCAGTGATGTGGTTCATCCCCAGCATTTT. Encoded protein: CATSDVVHPQHF.

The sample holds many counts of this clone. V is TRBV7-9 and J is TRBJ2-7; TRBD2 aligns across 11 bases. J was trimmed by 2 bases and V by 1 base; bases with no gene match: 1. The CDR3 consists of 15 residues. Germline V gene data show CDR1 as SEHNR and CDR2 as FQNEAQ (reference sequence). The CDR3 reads CASSLGLAGTYEQYF. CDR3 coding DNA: TGTGCCAGCAGCTTAGGACTAGCGGGAACCTACGAGCAGTACTTC.

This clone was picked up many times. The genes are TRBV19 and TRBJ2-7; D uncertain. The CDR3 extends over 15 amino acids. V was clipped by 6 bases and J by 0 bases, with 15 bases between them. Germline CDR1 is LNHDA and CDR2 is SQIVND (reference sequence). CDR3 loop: CASSFATSSSYEQYF. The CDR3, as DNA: TGTGCCAGTAGCTTCGCTACATCAAGCTCCTACGAGCAGTACTTC.

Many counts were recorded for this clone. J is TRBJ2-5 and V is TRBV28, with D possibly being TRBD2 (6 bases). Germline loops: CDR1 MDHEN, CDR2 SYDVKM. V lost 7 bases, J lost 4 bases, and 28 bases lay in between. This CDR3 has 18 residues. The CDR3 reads CASTYLYGRDRSGETQYF. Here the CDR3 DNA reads TGTGCCAGCACCTACTTGTACGGGCGGGACCGAAGTGGAGAGACCCAGTACTTC. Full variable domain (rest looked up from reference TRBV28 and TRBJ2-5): DVKVTQSSRYLVKRTGEKVFLECVQDMDHENMFWYRQDPGLGLRLIYFSYDVKMKEKGDIPEGYSVSREKKERFSLILESASTNQTSMYLCASTYLYGRDRSGETQYFGPGTRLLVL.

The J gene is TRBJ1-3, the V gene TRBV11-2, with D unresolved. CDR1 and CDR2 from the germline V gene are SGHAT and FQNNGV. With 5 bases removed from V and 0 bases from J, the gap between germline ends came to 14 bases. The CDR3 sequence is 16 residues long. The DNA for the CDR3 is TGTGCCAGCAGCCTGGAGAGCACGCTCTCTGGAAACACCATATATTTT. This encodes CASSLESTLSGNTIYF.

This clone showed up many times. The CDR3 DNA reads as TGTGCCAGCAGCGTAGAAGCGGGGGGCGGGGAGCTGTTTTTT. Translating gives CASSVEAGGGELFF. The chain employs TRBV9 and TRBJ2-2; 9 bases match TRBD2. The CDR3 covers 14 residues. Trimming cost V 0 bases and J 7 bases; bases outside gene matches: 1. CDR1 and CDR2 (germline): SGDLS, YYNGEE.

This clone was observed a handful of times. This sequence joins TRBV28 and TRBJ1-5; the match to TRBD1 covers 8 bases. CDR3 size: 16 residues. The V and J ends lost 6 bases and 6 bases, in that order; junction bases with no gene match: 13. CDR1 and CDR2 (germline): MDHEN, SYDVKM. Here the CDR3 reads CASSLPPGTGRQPQHF. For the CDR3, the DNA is TGTGCCAGCAGCTTACCCCCCGGGACAGGTCGTCAGCCCCAGCATTTT.

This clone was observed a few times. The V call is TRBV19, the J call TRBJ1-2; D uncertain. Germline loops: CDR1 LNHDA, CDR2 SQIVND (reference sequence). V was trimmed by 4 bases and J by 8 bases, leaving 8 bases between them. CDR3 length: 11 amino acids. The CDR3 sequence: CASSTVWGYTF. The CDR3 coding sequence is TGTGCCAGTAGTACCGTCTGGGGCTACACCTTC.

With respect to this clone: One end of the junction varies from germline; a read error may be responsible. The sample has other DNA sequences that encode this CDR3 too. CDR3 bases: TGTGCCTGGAGTGAAACAGGGGGTGTATACAATGAGCAGTTCTTT. Protein product: CAWSETGGVYNEQFF. The rearrangement uses TRBV30 and TRBJ2-1, with 8 bases identical to TRBD1. Germline V gives CDR1 GTSNPN, CDR2 SVGIG (reference sequence). This CDR3 has 15 amino acids.

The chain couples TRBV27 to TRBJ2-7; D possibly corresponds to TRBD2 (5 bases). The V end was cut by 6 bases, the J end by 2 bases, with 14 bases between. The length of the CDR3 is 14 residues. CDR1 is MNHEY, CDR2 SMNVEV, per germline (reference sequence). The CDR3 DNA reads TGTGCCAGCAGAGGCGGCCACGGGACCTACGAGCAGTACTTC. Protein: CASRGGHGTYEQYF.

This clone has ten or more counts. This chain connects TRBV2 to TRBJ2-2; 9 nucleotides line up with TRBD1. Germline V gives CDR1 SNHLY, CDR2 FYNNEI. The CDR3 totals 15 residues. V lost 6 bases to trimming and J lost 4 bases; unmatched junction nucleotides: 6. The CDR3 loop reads CASRTGTGSTGELFF. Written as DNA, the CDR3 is TGTGCCAGCAGAACCGGGACAGGGTCCACCGGGGAGCTGTTTTTT.